This entry features one T cell receptor beta chain sequence. Data came from immunoSEQ multiplex PCR; TCRdb stores just in-frame clones and leaves some out. The sample lists about 160,000 clones, around 85% occurring once. V shed 3 bases and J shed 2 bases, with 17 bases lying between them. The CDR3 is made up of 16 amino acids. These data are taken from a study of blood T cell repertoires in COVID-19. Study details: From the United States, Italy and Spain came samples of acute and convalescent COVID-19. Sources were T cells, B-cell-depleted T cells, or PBMCs; the material itself was cDNA or gDNA.

The age range of participants was about 18 to 100 years, with residence in about two dozen US areas. Participant-reported clinical history was the basis for cohort assignment. This chain uses TRBV23-1 with TRBJ2-7, with a tentative D call TRBD2 (6 bases). TRBV23-1 is an ORF, with its function uncertain. The source is a woman in her thirties or forties with acute COVID-19. The sample taken for sequencing was PBMCs or T cells enriched from blood (not recorded which). CDR3 DNA: TGCGCCAGCAGTCAGGGGAGCGGGTATGGTGCCTACGAGCAGTACTTC. Its protein product is CASSQGSGYGAYEQYF.